The next 4 T cell receptor beta chains were all read from a single sample in a study of neurological immune-mediated disorders. Time point defined: longitudinal time-point 3. TCRdb fed the 5' RACE reads into MiXCR, producing one record per CDR3 protein. The sample shows about 48,000 distinct CDR3 sequences, approximately 12% of them seen only once. The specimen sequenced was PBMCs. These receptors originate from a male donor with HTLV-1-associated myelopathy (HAM/TSP).

This clonotype was recorded at least ten times. This chain connects TRBV5-1 to TRBJ2-1, with D maybe TRBD1 (5 bases). The V end lost 0 bases, the J end lost 5 bases, and 12 bases lay between the germline ends. Germline V gene sequence: CDR1 SGHRS, CDR2 YFSETQ. The CDR3 length is 15 residues. The CDR3 protein is CASSLGRAVNNEQFF. The CDR3 DNA reads as TGCGCCAGCAGCTTGGGCAGGGCGGTAAACAATGAGCAGTTCTTC.

This clonotype was seen many times. This sequence joins TRBV5-1 and TRBJ1-6; 8 bases map to TRBD1. This CDR3 is built from 15 residues. The germline V gene has CDR1 SGHRS and CDR2 YFSETQ. Trimming cost V 1 base and J 7 bases; bases outside gene matches: 4. CDR3 nucleotides: TGCGCCAGCAGCTTGTCCAGGGGGCGAAATTCACCCCTCCACTTT. It specifies CASSLSRGRNSPLHF.

This clonotype showed up many times. The chain recombines TRBV15 with TRBJ2-7; no clear D. This CDR3 is 13 amino acids long. V was pared by 1 base and J by 3 bases, with 7 bases between. Germline V gene data show CDR1 as LNHNV and CDR2 as YYDKDF (reference sequence). DNA of the CDR3: TGTGCCACCAGCAGAGGATTGGGCTACGAGCAGTACTTC. As protein: CATSRGLGYEQYF.

The gene calls are TRBV7-2 and TRBJ2-5; maybe TRBD1 (6 bases). The V end was cut by 10 bases, the J end by 1 base, with 19 bases between. CDR3 length equals 15 residues. The germline V gene has CDR1 SGHTA and CDR2 FQGNSA. CDR3 nucleotide sequence: TGTGCCACCGGCACTGCCGGGACACCCCAAGAGACCCAGTACTTC. It translates to CATGTAGTPQETQYF.